What follows are 3 T cell receptor beta chains derived from one specimen sequenced in a study of cytomegalovirus exposure and HLA in healthy donors. This PCR relied on a set of 60 Vbeta primers and 13 Jbeta primers. Sequenced by immunoSEQ multiplex PCR; TCRdb stores in-frame clones only, minus some. Here the sample spans some 130,000 clones, approximately 84% being singletons. The sequencing input was PBMCs. These receptors all come from a woman younger than 35 in good health and CMV-seronegative.

This clone has more than one count but fewer than ten. Other nucleotide sequences in the sample specify the same CDR3. CDR3 in amino acids: CASSLGGEAFF. Here the CDR3 DNA reads TGTGCCAGCAGCCTGGGGGGGGAAGCTTTCTTT. The V call is TRBV6-5, the J call TRBJ1-1, with D perhaps TRBD1 (5 bases). The V and J ends lost 6 bases and 8 bases respectively, with 10 bases between them. The CDR3 runs 11 residues. Looked up from germline, CDR1 is MNHEY and CDR2 is SVGAGI.

V usage is TRBV29-1 and J usage is TRBJ2-5; 13 nucleotides line up with TRBD2. Per the germline V gene, CDR1 is SQVTM and CDR2 is ANQGSEA. Trimming took 4 bases from V and 4 from J; bases not matched to a gene: 3. This CDR3 contains 14 residues. Here the CDR3 reads CSVVGLAGPETQYF. CDR3 coding DNA: TGCAGCGTTGTGGGACTAGCGGGGCCAGAGACCCAGTACTTC. Together with reference TRBV29-1 and TRBJ2-5, the CDR3 gives the full variable domain: SAVISQKPSRDICQRGTSLTIQCQVDSQVTMMFWYRQQPGQSLTLIATANQGSEATYESGFVIDKFPISRPNLTFSTLTVSNMSPEDSSIYLCSVVGLAGPETQYFGPGTRLLVL.

This rearrangement joins TRBV29-1 to TRBJ1-2, with D hard to call. Germline CDR1 reads SQVTM; CDR2 reads ANQGSEA. Trimming stripped 3 bases from V and 5 bases from J, with 13 bases between. The CDR3 has 13 amino acids. CDR3 loop: CSVDPGDSYGYTF. In nucleotides, the CDR3 is TGCAGCGTTGATCCCGGAGACTCTTATGGCTACACCTTC.